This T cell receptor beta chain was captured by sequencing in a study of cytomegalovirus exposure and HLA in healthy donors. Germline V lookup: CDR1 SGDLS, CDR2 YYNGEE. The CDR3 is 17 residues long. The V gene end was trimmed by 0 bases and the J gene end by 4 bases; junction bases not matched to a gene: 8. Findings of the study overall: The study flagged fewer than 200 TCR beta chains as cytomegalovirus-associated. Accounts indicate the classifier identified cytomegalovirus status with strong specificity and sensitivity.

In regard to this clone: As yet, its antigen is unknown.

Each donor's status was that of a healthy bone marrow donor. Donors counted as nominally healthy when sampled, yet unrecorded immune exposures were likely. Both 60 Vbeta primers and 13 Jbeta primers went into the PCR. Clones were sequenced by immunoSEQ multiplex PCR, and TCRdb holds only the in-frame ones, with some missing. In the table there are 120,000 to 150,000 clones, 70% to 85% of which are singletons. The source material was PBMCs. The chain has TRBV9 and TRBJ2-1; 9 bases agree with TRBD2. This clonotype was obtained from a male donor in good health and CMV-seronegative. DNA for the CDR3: TGTGCCAGCAGCGTAGGGGGTAGCGGGGGATCTTACAATGAGCAGTTCTTC. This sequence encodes CASSVGGSGGSYNEQFF.